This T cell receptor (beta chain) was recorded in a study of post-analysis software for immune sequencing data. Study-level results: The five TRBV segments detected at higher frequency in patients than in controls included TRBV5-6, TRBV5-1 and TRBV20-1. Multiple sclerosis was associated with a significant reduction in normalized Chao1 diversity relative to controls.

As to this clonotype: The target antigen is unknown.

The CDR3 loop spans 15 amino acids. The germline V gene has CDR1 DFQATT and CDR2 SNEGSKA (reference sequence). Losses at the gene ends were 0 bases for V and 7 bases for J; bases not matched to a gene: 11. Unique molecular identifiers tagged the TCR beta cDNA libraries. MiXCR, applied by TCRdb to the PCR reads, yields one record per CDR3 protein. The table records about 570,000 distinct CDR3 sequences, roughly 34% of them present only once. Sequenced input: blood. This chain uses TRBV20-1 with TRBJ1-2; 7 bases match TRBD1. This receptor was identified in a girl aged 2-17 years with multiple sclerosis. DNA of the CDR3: TGCAGTGCTAGAGATCGGCGCGGCAGGGGGACTGGCTACACCTTC. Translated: CSARDRRGRGTGYTF.